This T cell receptor beta chain was profiled in a study of identical twins. This clonotype has only a few counts. TCRdb used MiXCR to reprocess the 5' RACE reads, holding one entry per CDR3 protein. The sample comprises roughly 350,000 distinct CDR3 sequences, 10% to 15% of which are singletons, and roughly 7.8% rests with the top ten. CDR3 size: 16 residues. The V and J ends lost 5 bases and 5 bases, in that order; junction bases with no gene match: 11. The same sample was also studied in work on yellow fever vaccine responses in identical twins.

J is TRBJ2-2 and V is TRBV12-3 or TRBV12-4, with TRBD1 identical over 7 bases. This receptor was obtained from a woman between 18 and 29 years old in good health. Sequenced: CD8+ T cells sorted from blood. CDR3 loop: CASSTDSRGKTGELFF. CDR3 in DNA: TGTGCCAGCAGTACCGATAGCAGGGGGAAAACCGGGGAGCTGTTTTTT.